The text below deals with one TCR beta chain. No cognate antigen has been identified for it. The sample holds no much larger clone one base away, and base qualities are not on file. This sample was taken from a study of blood T cell repertoires in COVID-19 (dated by TCRdb to about 2020). With respect to the entire study: Samples from collaborators originated in the United States, Italy and Spain and spanned both the acute and convalescent phases of COVID-19. The material from the prospective study consisted of cDNA or gDNA derived from T cells, B-cell-depleted T cells, or PBMCs. Deeply sampled blood TCRbeta repertoires from subjects exposed to, actively infected with, or recovered from COVID-19 were included in the dataset. The repertoires were made available in a free public database intended to serve as a resource for research on the immune response to SARS-CoV-2. Samples were obtained from the ongoing ImmuneRACE study (first 160 participants) and from 950 to 1,500 subjects provided by 6 global collaborators. Sample metadata almost always included a de-identified subject ID, COVID-19 status, age in years and sex. Where available, HLA class I and class II types were taken from metadata supplied by the sample provider and were not determined by assay-based typing. Here is what the overall study found, with its caveats: The quantity of clinical and demographic metadata differed by source and by participant and was supplied without curation.

One collaborating source in Seattle enrolled patients during active infection and followed them longitudinally through the course of disease. Whole blood was collected in K2EDTA tubes by collaborating institutions according to the institutions' own protocols. For TCRbeta analysis, collaborators shipped samples as frozen whole blood, isolated PBMCs, or DNA extracted from either of those sample types. The CDR3 runs 14 amino acids, cysteine and phenylalanine included. CDR3 DNA only is kept here, 42 bases in frame from base 1. Trimmed from V: 1 base; trimmed from J: 6 bases; junction bases lacking a gene match: 3. Looking up the germline V gene yields CDR1 SNHLY and CDR2 FYNNEI. The immunoSEQ Assay, a bias-controlled multiplex PCR, was used to amplify TCRbeta CDR3 regions from genomic DNA. Under the source paper's analysis protocol: Within the assay, amplification of reference gene primers was used to estimate how many nucleated cells each sample contained. To quantify the absolute abundance of each unique TCRbeta CDR3 rearrangement, sequence reads were collapsed and filtered. Productive Simpson clonality was computed per sample as the square root of Simpson's diversity index over productive rearrangements. TCRdb obtained this table from immuneACCESS and retained in-frame rearrangements with V and J assigned. These tables miss some clones; where compared with another copy, unresolved V genes account for less than half of the shortfall, and the remainder is unexplained. V and J calls and clone size are copied from that table; D and trimming were computed from the DNA. The sample data list about 300,000 clones, and roughly 83% of these were observed just once. The ten top clones hold over 1.3% of the sample.

Sequenced: peripheral blood. Rearrangement joined TRBV2 to TRBJ1-5, with 7 bases matching TRBD1. The receptor was isolated from a human donor with COVID-19, enrolled during active disease. The donor label of this sample is uncertain. Here is the DNA: TGTGCCAGCAGTGAAGAGGGGGACAGTCAGCCCCAGCATTTT. This translates into CASSEEGDSQPQHF. Supplemented by the reference TRBV2 and TRBJ1-5 proteins around the CDR3, the complete variable domain is EPEVTQTPSHQVTQMGQEVILRCVPISNHLYFYWYRQILGQKVEFLVSFYNNEISEKSEIFDDQFSVERPDGSNFTLKIRSTKLEDSAMYFCASSEEGDSQPQHFGDGTRLSIL.